This entry is about one T cell receptor (beta chain). The sample comes from a study of blood T cell repertoires in COVID-19. Study context: Italy, Spain and the United States were the sources of the convalescent and acute COVID-19 samples. PBMCs, B-cell-depleted T cells, or T cells provided the cDNA or gDNA that made up the material.

Profiling relied on immunoSEQ multiplex PCR, and the TCRdb table lists in-frame clones only, not all of them. The sample records roughly 25,000 clones, around 86% being singletons. This CDR3 contains 14 residues. Germline values: CDR1 SGHDN, CDR2 FVKESK. Trimming removed 4 bases at V and 3 bases at J, with 9 bases between. The chain carries TRBV14 and TRBJ2-2, with D maybe TRBD2 (6 bases). Sequenced input: peripheral blood. This receptor was identified in a woman of 80 years or more with acute or convalescent COVID-19. CDR3 region: CASSLGRYTGELFF. CDR3 DNA: TGTGCCAGCAGCCTGGGGAGGTACACCGGGGAGCTGTTTTTT.